The source of this TCR beta chain is a study of blood T cell repertoires in COVID-19. This CDR3 has 13 residues. Trimming cost V 1 base and J 7 bases, with 8 bases left between them. TCRdb's table, derived via immunoSEQ multiplex PCR, lists solely in-frame clones and lacks some. Of under 250,000 clones listed, approximately 86% were seen once; the top ten hold around 1.6%. V is TRBV12-3 or TRBV12-4 and J is TRBJ2-1; TRBD1 might be the D (5 bases). Sequencing input: peripheral blood. The sequence was collected from a woman aged 55-75 years who had recovered from COVID-19. DNA for the CDR3: TGTGCCAGCAGTTTAGGCCAGGGAAATGAGCAGTTCTTC. Its translation is CASSLGQGNEQFF.